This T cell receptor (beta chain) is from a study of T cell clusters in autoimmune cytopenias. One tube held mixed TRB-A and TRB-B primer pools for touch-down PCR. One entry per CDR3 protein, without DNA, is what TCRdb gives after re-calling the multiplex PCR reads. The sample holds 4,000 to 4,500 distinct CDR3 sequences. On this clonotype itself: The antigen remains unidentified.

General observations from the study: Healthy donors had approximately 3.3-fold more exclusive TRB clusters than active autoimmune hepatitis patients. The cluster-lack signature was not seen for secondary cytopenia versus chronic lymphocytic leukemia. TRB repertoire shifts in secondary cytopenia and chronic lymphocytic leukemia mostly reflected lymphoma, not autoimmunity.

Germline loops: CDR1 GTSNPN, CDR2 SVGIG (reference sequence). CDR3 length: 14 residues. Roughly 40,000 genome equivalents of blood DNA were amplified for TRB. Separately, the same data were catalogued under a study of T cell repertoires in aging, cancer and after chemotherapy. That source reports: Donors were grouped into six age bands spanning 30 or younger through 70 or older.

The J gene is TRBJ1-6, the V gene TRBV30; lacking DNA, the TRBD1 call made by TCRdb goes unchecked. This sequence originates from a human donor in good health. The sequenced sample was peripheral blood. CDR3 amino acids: CAWSGGTENSPLHF.